A selection of T cell receptor beta chains follows, all from one sample in a study of cytomegalovirus exposure and HLA in healthy donors. The table came from immunoSEQ multiplex PCR; TCRdb's copy has only in-frame clones and leaves some out. The sample carries 100,000 to 150,000 clones, around 83% recorded once. Sequencing was performed on PBMCs. Source of these receptors: a man over 45 in good health and CMV-seronegative. Each CDR3 is given with its conserved first and last residue. The D gene is left open where the match is weak. Not every row has a clone size; where given, it reads once, few, many or a size class.

-	14	TRBV4-2	TRBJ1-6	TRBD1	CASTPGQGFSPLHF	TGTGCCAGCACCCCGGGACAGGGCTTTTCACCCCTCCACTTT
-	13	TRBV18	TRBJ1-4	-	CASSPGAVESMFF	TGTGCCAGCTCACCAGGGGCCGTTGAATCCATGTTTTTT
-	15	TRBV12-5	TRBJ1-3	-	CASGLGQNSGNTIYF	TGTGCTAGTGGTTTGGGGCAAAACTCTGGAAACACCATATATTTT
-	16	TRBV5-1	TRBJ2-1	-	CASAPRGASPYNEQFF	TGCGCCAGCGCTCCCCGGGGGGCTTCGCCCTACAATGAGCAGTTCTTC
-	17	TRBV4-1	TRBJ2-2	TRBD2	CASSQESGREGTGELFF	TGCGCCAGCAGCCAAGAATCAGGCAGGGAGGGCACCGGGGAGCTGTTTTTT
-	21	TRBV13	TRBJ1-4	TRBD1	CASSLTGEAGQGIATNEKLFF	TGTGCCAGCAGCTTAACGGGAGAAGCGGGACAGGGGATTGCAACTAATGAAAAACTGTTTTTT
-	16	TRBV7-9	TRBJ2-1	TRBD2	CASSLALTSGANEQFF	TGTGCCAGCAGCTTAGCGTTGACTAGCGGGGCCAATGAGCAGTTCTTC
-	14	TRBV7-8	TRBJ1-2	-	CASSLGGGLKGYTF	TGTGCCAGCAGCCTAGGAGGGGGTTTGAAGGGCTACACCTTC
-	14	TRBV2	TRBJ2-3	-	CASQRGGVTDTQYF	TGTGCCTCCCAAAGGGGGGGGGTGACAGATACGCAGTATTTT
-	14	TRBV19	TRBJ2-2	-	CATRTAPNTGELFF	TGTGCCACTAGGACAGCTCCGAACACCGGGGAGCTGTTTTTT
once	15	TRBV19	TRBJ2-7	TRBD1	CASSAGTGTSYEQYF	TGTGCCAGTAGCGCCGGGACAGGGACAAGCTACGAGCAGTACTTC
-	14	TRBV7-2	TRBJ2-5	TRBD2	CASSFQRGKETQYF	TGTGCCAGCAGCTTCCAGCGGGGGAAAGAGACCCAGTACTTC
once	16	TRBV5-1	TRBJ2-2	TRBD2	CASSSGTSLNTGELFF	TGCGCCAGCAGCTCGGGGACTAGCCTGAACACCGGGGAGCTGTTTTTT
-	13	TRBV25-1	TRBJ2-7	TRBD1	CASSVDRGYEQYF	TGTGCCAGCAGTGTTGACAGGGGGTACGAGCAGTACTTC
-	14	TRBV5-4	TRBJ1-2	-	CASTMGGENYGYPF	TGTGCCAGCACCATGGGGGGAGAAAACTATGGCTACCCCTTC
-	13	TRBV19	TRBJ2-1	-	CASSRNRDNEQFF	TGTGCCAGTAGTAGGAACAGGGACAATGAGCAGTTCTTC
-	15	TRBV5-4	TRBJ2-1	TRBD2	CASSLESGGAQEQFF	TGTGCCAGCAGCTTAGAGAGCGGGGGGGCTCAAGAGCAGTTCTTC
-	17	TRBV5-6	TRBJ2-5	-	CASSWGEGLWVVQTQYF	TGTGCCAGCAGCTGGGGAGAGGGACTTTGGGTGGTACAGACCCAGTACTTC
-	17	TRBV5-4	TRBJ2-7	-	CASSLGGASGTDYEQYF	TGTGCCAGCAGCTTGGGGGGGGCCTCCGGGACAGACTACGAGCAGTACTTC
-	14	TRBV2	TRBJ2-7	TRBD1	CASMWDRGSGEQYF	TGTGCCAGCATGTGGGACAGGGGATCGGGGGAGCAGTACTTC
-	15	TRBV18	TRBJ2-1	-	CASSPRVGGNNEQFF	TGTGCCAGCTCACCCCGTGTTGGAGGGAACAATGAGCAGTTCTTC
-	12	TRBV29-1	TRBJ2-1	TRBD2	CSVEGLENEQFF	TGCAGCGTTGAGGGACTAGAAAATGAGCAGTTCTTC
few	15	TRBV10-3	TRBJ1-1	-	CAISEFGQQNTEAFF	TGTGCCATCAGTGAGTTCGGACAACAGAACACTGAAGCTTTCTTT
few	14	TRBV18	TRBJ1-6	TRBD1	CASSPEGQGTPLHF	TGTGCCAGCTCACCTGAGGGACAGGGTACCCCCCTCCACTTT
-	14	TRBV6-5	TRBJ1-2	-	CASSNSTRSYGYTF	TGTGCCAGCAGTAACTCCACCAGATCCTATGGCTACACCTTC
-	12	TRBV4-3	TRBJ1-2	-	CASSLWGGGYTF	TGCGCCAGCAGCCTTTGGGGGGGAGGCTACACCTTC
few	15	TRBV7-9	TRBJ1-1	-	CASSSWDPRGTEAFF	TGTGCCAGCAGTTCATGGGATCCCCGGGGCACTGAAGCTTTCTTT
-	14	TRBV9	TRBJ1-1	-	CASSGAQAYTEAFF	TGTGCCAGCAGCGGGGCCCAGGCTTACACTGAAGCTTTCTTT
medium-sized	15	TRBV6-4	TRBJ2-3	TRBD2	CASSDSSGGTDTQYF	TGTGCCAGCAGTGACTCTAGCGGGGGCACAGATACGCAGTATTTT
-	13	TRBV5-4	TRBJ1-5	-	CASSPTQDQPQHF	TGTGCCAGCAGCCCCACCCAGGATCAGCCCCAGCATTTT
once	15	TRBV4-1	TRBJ2-1	-	CASSHEGVVRDEQFF	TGCGCCAGCAGCCATGAAGGAGTTGTCAGGGATGAGCAGTTCTTC
-	12	TRBV28	TRBJ1-2	TRBD1	CASADRGYGYTF	TGTGCCAGCGCAGACAGGGGCTATGGCTACACCTTC
-	14	TRBV25-1	TRBJ2-7	-	CASRLSRVGYEQYF	TGTGCCAGCAGGCTTAGCAGGGTCGGATACGAGCAGTACTTC
-	17	TRBV4-1	TRBJ2-3	TRBD2	CASSQVPAGGPIDTQYF	TGCGCCAGCAGCCAAGTCCCCGCGGGGGGGCCCATAGATACGCAGTATTTT
-	15	TRBV5-1	TRBJ2-3	-	CASSLGQDSTDTQYF	TGCGCCAGCAGCTTGGGGCAGGATAGCACAGATACGCAGTATTTT
-	14	TRBV7-9	TRBJ1-4	TRBD1	CASSPGQVDEKLFF	TGTGCCAGCAGTCCTGGACAGGTTGATGAAAAACTGTTTTTT
-	16	TRBV5-6	TRBJ1-5	-	CASSLEGQDSNQPQHF	TGTGCCAGCAGCTTGGAGGGACAAGATAGCAATCAGCCCCAGCATTTT
few	12	TRBV7-9	TRBJ2-4	-	CASSLAANIQYF	TGTGCCAGCAGCTTAGCGGCAAACATTCAGTACTTC
-	17	TRBV7-9	TRBJ1-4	-	CASTLPGGPRSNEKLFF	TGTGCCAGCACCCTACCCGGGGGGCCTAGATCTAATGAAAAACTGTTTTTT
-	16	TRBV18	TRBJ1-5	-	CASRQGADWGNQPQHF	TGTGCCAGTCGCCAAGGGGCAGATTGGGGCAATCAGCCCCAGCATTTT
-	14	TRBV4-3	TRBJ1-3	TRBD1	CASSDRVGGDTIYF	TGCGCCAGCTCGGACAGGGTTGGCGGGGACACCATATATTTT
-	14	TRBV7-2	TRBJ2-5	-	CASSLMVATETQYF	TGTGCCAGCAGCTTAATGGTAGCAACAGAGACCCAGTACTTC
-	15	TRBV2	TRBJ1-4	-	CASKLQGTANEKLFF	TGTGCCAGCAAGCTGCAGGGAACTGCTAATGAAAAACTGTTTTTT
-	15	TRBV19	TRBJ1-2	TRBD1	CASSMAGTGGYGYTF	TGTGCCAGTAGTATGGCTGGGACAGGGGGGTATGGCTACACCTTC
-	14	TRBV5-1	TRBJ1-3	-	CASSFLGDGNTIYF	TGCGCCAGCAGCTTCCTAGGGGATGGAAACACCATATATTTT
-	13	TRBV6-5	TRBJ1-5	TRBD1	CASSGDRDQPQHF	TGTGCCAGCAGCGGCGACAGGGATCAGCCCCAGCATTTT
-	15	TRBV6-1	TRBJ1-1	-	CASSEGGGLVTEAFF	TGTGCCAGCAGTGAAGGCGGGGGATTAGTCACTGAAGCTTTCTTT
-	18	TRBV5-5	TRBJ1-5	TRBD1	CASSYGGTGGYSNQPQHF	TGTGCCAGCTCCTATGGGGGGACAGGGGGGTATAGCAATCAGCCCCAGCATTTT
-	15	TRBV18	TRBJ1-1	TRBD1	CASSSAETGTTEAFF	TGTGCCAGCTCATCCGCCGAGACAGGGACGACTGAAGCTTTCTTT
-	17	TRBV6-1	TRBJ1-6	-	CASSEGGDGHYNSPLHF	TGTGCCAGCAGTGAAGGGGGGGACGGGCACTATAATTCCCCCCTCCACTTT
once	12	TRBV2	TRBJ2-2	-	CASSVATGELFF	TGTGCCAGCAGCGTAGCGACCGGGGAGCTGTTTTTT
-	15	TRBV4-1	TRBJ1-6	-	CASRPNRVGNSPLHF	TGCGCCAGCAGGCCTAACCGAGTCGGTAATTCCCCCCTCCACTTT
-	17	TRBV7-3	TRBJ2-5	TRBD2	CASSGRAGGPGGETQYF	TGTGCCAGCAGCGGCAGGGCGGGGGGGCCAGGCGGGGAGACCCAGTACTTC
few	17	TRBV28	TRBJ2-5	TRBD2	CASSHAAGGPLGETQYF	TGTGCCAGCAGCCATGCGGCGGGGGGGCCATTAGGAGAGACCCAGTACTTC
-	17	TRBV7-9	TRBJ1-4	-	CASSLVWDMGVGEKLFF	TGTGCCAGCAGCTTAGTTTGGGACATGGGGGTAGGTGAAAAACTGTTTTTT
-	16	TRBV12-2	TRBJ1-5	-	CASRLVRTGRGQPQHF	TGTGCAAGTCGCTTAGTTAGGACAGGCAGGGGACAGCCCCAGCATTTT
-	12	TRBV2	TRBJ1-1	-	CASSAGWKEAFF	TGTGCCAGCAGTGCGGGGTGGAAGGAGGCTTTCTTT
-	16	TRBV7-8	TRBJ1-2	-	CASSLASGIWGSGYTF	TGTGCCAGCAGCTTAGCCTCAGGGATTTGGGGATCGGGCTACACCTTC
-	16	TRBV4-3	TRBJ1-2	-	CASSQEAGPMGLGYTF	TGCGCCAGCAGCCAAGAAGCGGGGCCAATGGGGTTAGGCTACACCTTC
-	15	TRBV18	TRBJ2-2	TRBD1	CASSLVGQFTGELFF	TGTGCCAGCTCACTTGTGGGACAGTTCACCGGGGAGCTGTTTTTT